One T cell receptor beta chain is described in this entry. This specimen belongs to a study of blood T cell repertoires in COVID-19. Study context: Some COVID-19 samples were acute and others convalescent; all came from the United States, Italy and Spain. T cells, B-cell-depleted T cells, or PBMCs provided the cDNA or gDNA that served as material.

CDR1 LNHDA and CDR2 SQIVND come from the germline V gene (reference sequence). The junction had 12 bases not matched to a gene; V was cut back by 3 bases and J by 1 base. This CDR3 is built from 18 residues. Assay: immunoSEQ multiplex PCR; the TCRdb copy retains only in-frame clones and omits some. The table lists some 390,000 clones, about 89% of them singletons. The gene calls are TRBV19 and TRBJ1-1; 9 nucleotides align to TRBD1. Specimen: peripheral blood. This TCR was sampled from a woman aged 40-49 years with COVID-19, enrolled during active disease. Written as DNA, the CDR3 is TGTGCCAGTAGTATCCTCGGGAGGACAGGGGCGAAGAACACTGAAGCTTTCTTT. Translated, it gives CASSILGRTGAKNTEAFF.